The clone carrying this T cell receptor beta chain was recorded only once. Antigen: not known. The sample comes from a study of cytomegalovirus exposure and HLA in healthy donors. Study findings and constraints: Upon later analysis, HLA-associated TCR beta chains proved more clonally expanded than other, equally common chains. Links to common viral pathogens appeared, in a later analysis, for several of the most significant clusters. Fewer N-insertions than the roughly 700-donor mean were reportedly shown by an Asian-associated ancestry cluster in a later analysis.

Amplification used 60 Vbeta primers and 13 Jbeta primers. Under the authors' procedure: An analysis that came later counted roughly 87 million unique TCR beta chains, around 12 million shared. Generated by immunoSEQ multiplex PCR, the TCRdb table keeps only in-frame clones and is missing some. For V, J and clone size, that table is used; D and trimming come from the DNA. The sample lists around 61,000 clones; about 80% were seen once. Germline V gene sequence: CDR1 SEHNR, CDR2 FQNEAQ (reference sequence). With V trimmed by 2 bases and J by 8 bases, 5 bases remained unmatched. The CDR3 has 13 amino acids.

The source of this sequence is a man aged 35 to 55 in good health and CMV-seronegative. Sequences were obtained from PBMCs. The chain couples TRBV7-9 to TRBJ1-1; 7 positions match TRBD1. The chain's CDR3 is CASSLLVQGEAFF. The CDR3, as DNA: TGTGCCAGCAGCTTACTGGTACAGGGGGAAGCTTTCTTT.